The next 19 T cell receptor beta chains were all read from a single sample in a study of T cells in Graves' hyperthyroidism and ophthalmopathy. Template material for amplifying TCR beta CDR3 regions consisted of RNA transcripts. HTBI primers were employed in a first-round RT-PCR of the TCR CDR3. TCRdb re-analysed the multiplex PCR reads in MiXCR, keeping a single row per CDR3 protein. Counted here are around 350,000 distinct CDR3 sequences, roughly 15% occurring once; the ten biggest clones make up less than 20%. Sequencing input: blood. These receptors were taken from a woman aged 25 to 45 with Graves' ophthalmopathy.

This clonotype occurred many times. The V gene is TRBV5-1, the J gene TRBJ1-1, with TRBD1 matching over 9 bases. With 7 bases clipped from V and 0 bases from J, the junction kept 19 bases outside the gene matches. This CDR3 region has 19 residues. Germline-derived CDR1 and CDR2 are SGHRS and YFSETQ. CDR3 nucleotides: TGCGCCAGCCAACCGTACAGGGGGCGGGAAGGGGCCATGAACACTGAAGCTTTCTTT. Protein sequence: CASQPYRGREGAMNTEAFF.

The V gene is TRBV20-1, the J gene TRBJ1-5, with TRBD1 matching 11 bases. The CDR3 sequence is 16 residues long. Germline loops: CDR1 DFQATT, CDR2 SNEGSKA (reference sequence). V trimming: 3 bases; J trimming: 6 bases; junction bases outside the gene matches: 10. The CDR3 reads CSASKPGQGAVQPQHF. CDR3 DNA: TGCAGTGCTAGTAAACCAGGACAGGGGGCCGTTCAGCCCCAGCATTTT.

This clonotype was recorded at least ten times. The gene calls are TRBV14 and TRBJ1-2; D unresolved. Trimming stripped 4 bases from V and 0 bases from J, with 6 bases between. Germline CDR1 is SGHDN and CDR2 is FVKESK. The CDR3 runs to 13 residues. The CDR3 nucleotides read TGTGCCAGCAGCCTCGCAGCTAACTATGGCTACACCTTC. Translating gives CASSLAANYGYTF. Full variable domain (rest looked up from reference TRBV14 and TRBJ1-2): EAGVTQFPSHSVIEKGQTVTLRCDPISGHDNLYWYRRVMGKEIKFLLHFVKESKQDESGMPNNRFLAERTGGTYSTLKVQPAELEDSGVYFCASSLAANYGYTFGSGTRLTVV.

This clonotype was recorded many times. This chain links TRBV20-1 with TRBJ2-5; TRBD2 matches 7 bases. V dropped 3 bases and J dropped 4; count of bases not matched to a gene: 8. Per the germline V gene, CDR1 is DFQATT and CDR2 is SNEGSKA (reference sequence). The CDR3 covers 14 residues. This CDR3 reads CSASQDGGTETQYF. The CDR3 nucleotides read TGCAGTGCTAGCCAGGACGGGGGGACAGAGACCCAGTACTTC.

In this sample, this clonotype turned up many times. V gene TRBV30 combines with J gene TRBJ1-5; D unresolved. Trimming left V 0 bases short and J 6 bases short, with 9 bases between. Germline V CDR1 and CDR2: GTSNPN, SVGIG (reference sequence). CDR3 length: 13 residues. CDR3 protein: CAWSVAHGQPQHF. The CDR3 nucleotides read TGTGCCTGGAGTGTGGCCCACGGTCAGCCCCAGCATTTT.

This clonotype showed up just a few times. This rearrangement joins TRBV7-9 to TRBJ2-1; 9 bases fit TRBD2. The CDR3 is 16 amino acids. CDR1 and CDR2 (germline): SEHNR, FQNEAQ (reference sequence). The ends lost 6 bases at V and 6 bases at J; junction bases unmatched: 12. The CDR3 DNA reads TGTGCCAGCAGACCCAACAGACTAGCGGAAACCAATGAGCAGTTCTTC. Its protein product is CASRPNRLAETNEQFF.

This clonotype was found many times. This chain joins TRBV7-8 and TRBJ1-6, with D maybe TRBD1 (6 bases). The germline CDR1 and CDR2 sequences are SGHVS and FQNEAQ. Trimming took 5 bases from V and 7 from J, leaving 15 bases between them. The CDR3 extends over 15 amino acids. Here the CDR3 DNA reads TGTGCCAGCAGCACCAGACAGGCCCTAAATTCACCCCTCCACTTT. It encodes CASSTRQALNSPLHF.

This clonotype appeared many times. The V and J genes are TRBV7-9 and TRBJ2-1; D gene ambiguous. The CDR3 totals 14 residues. Germline CDR1 reads SEHNR; CDR2 reads FQNEAQ (reference sequence). V was pared by 1 base and J by 5 bases, with 9 bases between. Here the CDR3 reads CASSLGLINNEQFF. CDR3 in DNA: TGTGCCAGCAGCTTAGGTTTGATTAACAATGAGCAGTTCTTC.

This clonotype has a count of ten or more. This sequence joins TRBV2 and TRBJ2-3; TRBD2 agrees at 11 bases. V shed 6 bases, J shed 4 bases, and the junction held 9 bases outside the gene matches. CDR3 length: 16 amino acids. The germline V gene has CDR1 SNHLY and CDR2 FYNNEI. CDR3 in amino acids: CASSWASGGYPDTQYF. The CDR3 region has the DNA TGTGCCAGCAGCTGGGCTAGCGGGGGGTATCCAGATACGCAGTATTTT.

This clonotype showed up many times. The rearrangement joins TRBV2 to TRBJ2-5; no definite D call. Germline V gives CDR1 SNHLY, CDR2 FYNNEI. This CDR3 contains 15 residues. V lost 3 bases and J lost 5, with 16 bases in between. The chain's CDR3 is CASSDDLGRLETQYF. CDR3 nucleotide sequence: TGTGCCAGCAGTGATGACCTCGGGCGCTTGGAGACCCAGTACTTC.

The chain links TRBV9 to TRBJ2-5, with D perhaps TRBD2 (5 bases). Trimming pared 0 bases from V and 2 bases from J, leaving 11 bases between. The CDR3 consists of 15 residues. The germline CDR1 and CDR2 sequences are SGDLS and YYNGEE. CDR3 sequence reads: CASSVAGSRQETQYF. The CDR3 coding sequence is TGTGCCAGCAGCGTAGCTGGGAGCAGGCAAGAGACCCAGTACTTC. The variable domain in full, with the rest retrieved from reference TRBV9 and TRBJ2-5, is DSGVTQTPKHLITATGQRVTLRCSPRSGDLSVYWYQQSLDQGLQFLIQYYNGEERAKGNILERFSAQQFPDLHSELNLSSLELGDSALYFCASSVAGSRQETQYFGPGTRLLVL.

In its sample, this clonotype was seen many times. The CDR3 loop is CASSLKYRGYTGELFF. The CDR3 bases are TGTGCCAGCAGCTTGAAGTACAGGGGGTACACCGGGGAGCTGTTTTTT. The genes are TRBV11-3 and TRBJ2-2; 8 positions agree with TRBD1. After removal of 3 bases from V and 3 bases from J, the junction contained 6 bases not matched to a gene. The CDR3 is made up of 16 amino acids. The germline gives CDR1 SGHNT, CDR2 YENEEA.

This clonotype has at least ten counts. The chain combines TRBV12-3 or TRBV12-4 with TRBJ2-5, with 7 bases lining up with TRBD1. Trimming removed 5 bases from V and 2 bases from J; junction bases left unmatched: 11. The CDR3 covers 16 residues. The CDR3 spells CASSPSRGIRQETQYF. The CDR3 DNA sequence: TGTGCCAGCAGTCCATCCAGGGGGATTAGACAAGAGACCCAGTACTTC.

This clonotype was observed a few times. The J gene is TRBJ2-1, the V gene TRBV27; D gene unclear. The CDR3 spans 16 residues. Trimming took 5 bases from V and 6 from J, leaving 20 bases between them. Germline-derived CDR1 and CDR2 are MNHEY and SMNVEV (reference sequence). The CDR3 here is CASSRFLSLGPNEQFF. CDR3 bases: TGTGCCAGCAGTAGGTTCCTCTCCCTGGGTCCCAATGAGCAGTTCTTC.

The chain recombines TRBV28 with TRBJ2-5, with 8 bases fitting TRBD2. The length of the CDR3 is 16 residues. CDR1 is MDHEN and CDR2 is SYDVKM in the germline V gene. Unmatched junction bases numbered 14, after V lost 4 bases and J lost 7 bases. CDR3 nucleotide sequence: TGTGCCAGCAGTTCGGGGGGGGGCCGCAAGGGATGGACCCAGTACTTC. It is translated as CASSSGGGRKGWTQYF.

In this sample, this clonotype turned up many times. The chain is built from TRBV6-2 or TRBV6-3 and TRBJ2-3; perhaps TRBD1 as D (6 bases). The V end lost 2 bases, the J end lost 0 bases, and 15 bases lay between the germline ends. From germline, CDR1 is MNHEY and CDR2 SVGEGT. This CDR3 comprises 17 residues. For the CDR3, the DNA is TGTGCCAGCAGTTACGAGACAGGCTATTCTAGCACAGATACGCAGTATTTT. This sequence encodes CASSYETGYSSTDTQYF.

This clonotype came up many times. The chain has TRBV18 and TRBJ2-2; 8 nucleotides match TRBD1. This CDR3 region has 15 residues. V dropped 3 bases and J dropped 7; count of bases not matched to a gene: 7. Germline V lookup: CDR1 KGHSH, CDR2 LQKENI. As DNA, the CDR3 is TGTGCCAGCTCACCCCCGACAGGGGTGGGCGGGGAGCTGTTTTTT. It is translated as CASSPPTGVGGELFF.

This clonotype was detected ten times or more. This chain links TRBV30 with TRBJ2-4, with a tentative D call TRBD2 (6 bases). Trimming cost V 0 bases and J 0 bases, with 18 bases left between them. This CDR3 region has 18 residues. Looked up from germline, CDR1 is GTSNPN and CDR2 is SVGIG (reference sequence). The DNA of the CDR3 is TGTGCCTGGAGTGTACAAGGCTGGGGACTGCAAGCCAAAAACATTCAGTACTTC. Its translation: CAWSVQGWGLQAKNIQYF.

This clonotype was seen repeatedly, ten times or more. V gene TRBV7-2 combines with J gene TRBJ2-1, with TRBD2 matching 11 bases. The CDR3 runs 16 residues. Trimming took 1 base from V and 11 from J; bases not matched to a gene: 10. The germline V gene has CDR1 SGHTA and CDR2 FQGNSA. The CDR3 loop reads CASSLVGRGLAEKQFF. The CDR3 nucleotides are TGTGCCAGCAGCTTAGTAGGGAGGGGACTAGCGGAAAAGCAGTTCTTC.